This entry features one T cell receptor (beta chain) sequence. The antigen is undetermined. This record comes from a study of T cell responses to AZD1222 COVID-19 vaccine. General study results and limits: Along spike, vaccine-associated CD4 TCRs were found throughout, with dominance at 160-218 and 743-854.

Clones were sequenced by immunoSEQ multiplex PCR, and TCRdb holds only the in-frame ones, with some missing. This sample carries 150,000 or so clones, with 2% to 2.5% going to the ten biggest clones. CDR3 length: 13 amino acids. Trimming stripped 3 bases from V and 3 bases from J, with 9 bases between. Germline V lookup: CDR1 GTSNPN, CDR2 SVGIG (reference sequence). Sequencing was done on a sample of peripheral blood. V gene TRBV30 combines with J gene TRBJ1-5; D call uncertain. The sequence was collected from an adult in good health. The CDR3 sequence is CAWSSDLNQPQHF. The DNA of the CDR3 is TGTGCCTGGAGCTCGGATCTCAATCAGCCCCAGCATTTT.